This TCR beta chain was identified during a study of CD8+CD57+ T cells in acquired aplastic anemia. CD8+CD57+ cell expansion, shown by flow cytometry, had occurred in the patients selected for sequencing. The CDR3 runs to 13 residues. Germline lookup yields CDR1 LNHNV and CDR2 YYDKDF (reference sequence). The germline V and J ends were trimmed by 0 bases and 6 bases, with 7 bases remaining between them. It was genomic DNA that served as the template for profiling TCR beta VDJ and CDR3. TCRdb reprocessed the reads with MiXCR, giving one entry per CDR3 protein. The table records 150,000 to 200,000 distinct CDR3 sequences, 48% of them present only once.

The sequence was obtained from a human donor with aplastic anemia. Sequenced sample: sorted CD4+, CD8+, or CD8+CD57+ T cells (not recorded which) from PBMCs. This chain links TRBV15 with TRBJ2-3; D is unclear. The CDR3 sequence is CATSRDQRDTQYF. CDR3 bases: TGTGCCACCAGCAGAGATCAGAGGGATACGCAGTATTTT. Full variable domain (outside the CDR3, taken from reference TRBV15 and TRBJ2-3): DAMVIQNPRYQVTQFGKPVTLSCSQTLNHNVMYWYQQKSSQAPKLLFHYYDKDFNNEADTPDNFQSRRPNTSFCFLDIRSPGLGDTAMYLCATSRDQRDTQYFGPGTRLTVL.